The sequence of this TCR beta chain was determined in a study of patients and donors after allogeneic stem cell transplantation. TCRdb ran MiXCR on the RT-PCR reads and lists one entry per CDR3 protein. The data show approximately 220,000 distinct CDR3 sequences, 38% seen once. There are a few counts of this clonotype. The TCR comes from a human donor who was either an allogeneic HSCT recipient or a stem cell or donor lymphocyte infusion donor (not recorded which). It is not recorded whose cells these are; they may come from a transplant donor. Sample: blood, either unsorted or a sorted T cell fraction (not recorded which).

CDR3 region: CASSIGRQETQYF. The DNA of the CDR3 is TGTGCCAGCAGCATCGGGCGGCAAGAGACCCAGTACTTC. The rearrangement uses TRBV5-6 and TRBJ2-5; D call uncertain. This CDR3 spans 13 amino acids. Germline V lookup: CDR1 SGHDT, CDR2 YYEEEE. V was trimmed by 4 bases and J by 2 bases, leaving 9 bases between them.